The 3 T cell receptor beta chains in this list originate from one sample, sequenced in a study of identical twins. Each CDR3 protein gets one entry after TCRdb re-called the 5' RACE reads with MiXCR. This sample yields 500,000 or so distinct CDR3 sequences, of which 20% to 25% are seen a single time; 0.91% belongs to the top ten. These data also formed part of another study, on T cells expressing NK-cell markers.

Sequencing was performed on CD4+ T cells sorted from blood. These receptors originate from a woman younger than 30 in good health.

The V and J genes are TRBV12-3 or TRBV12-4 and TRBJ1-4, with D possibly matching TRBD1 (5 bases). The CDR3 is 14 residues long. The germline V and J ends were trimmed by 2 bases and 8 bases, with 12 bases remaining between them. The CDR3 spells CASSLWGVGEKLFF. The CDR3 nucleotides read TGTGCCAGCAGTTTATGGGGGGTTGGGGAAAAACTGTTTTTT.

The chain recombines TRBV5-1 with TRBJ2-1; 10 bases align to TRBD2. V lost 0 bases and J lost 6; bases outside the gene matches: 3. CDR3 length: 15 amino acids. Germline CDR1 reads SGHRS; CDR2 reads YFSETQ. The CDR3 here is CASSLGPSGSNEQFF. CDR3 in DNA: TGCGCCAGCAGCTTGGGGCCTAGCGGGAGCAATGAGCAGTTCTTC. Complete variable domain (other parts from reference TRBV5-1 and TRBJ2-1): KAGVTQTPRYLIKTRGQQVTLSCSPISGHRSVSWYQQTPGQGLQFLFEYFSETQRNKGNFPGRFSGRQFSNSRSEMNVSTLELGDSALYLCASSLGPSGSNEQFFGPGTRLTVL.

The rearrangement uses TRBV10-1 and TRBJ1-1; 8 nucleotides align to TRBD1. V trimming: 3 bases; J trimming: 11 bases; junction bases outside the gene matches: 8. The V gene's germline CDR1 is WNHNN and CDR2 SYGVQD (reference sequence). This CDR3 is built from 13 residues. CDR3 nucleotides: TGCGCCAGCAGTGAAAGCGGACAGGGTGAGGCTTTCTTT. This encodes CASSESGQGEAFF.